The 9 T cell receptor beta chains below were found in one sample sequenced in a study of blood T cell repertoires in COVID-19. Sequencing was performed with immunoSEQ multiplex PCR; in TCRdb, only in-frame clones are kept and a portion is missing. The sample carries approximately 230,000 clones, roughly 84% recorded once. What was sequenced was peripheral blood. All receptors derive from a woman aged 35 to 49 who had recovered from COVID-19.

The chain employs TRBV7-2 and TRBJ1-2; 8 bases match TRBD1. Germline V CDR1 and CDR2: SGHTA, FQGNSA. This CDR3 spans 13 amino acids. Trimming took 4 bases from V and 6 from J; bases not matched to a gene: 4. CDR3 sequence: CASSSDRENGYTF. The CDR3 DNA reads TGTGCCAGCAGCTCGGACAGGGAAAATGGCTACACCTTC.

V is TRBV24-1 and J is TRBJ2-1; 10 bases line up with TRBD2. CDR1 and CDR2 (germline): KGHDR, SFDVKD. The CDR3 totals 18 residues. V was pared by 9 bases and J by 2 bases, with 15 bases of the junction left unmatched. CDR3 residues: CATEGRVAGGLTYNEQFF. The CDR3 DNA reads as TGTGCCACCGAAGGGAGGGTAGCGGGAGGATTAACCTACAATGAGCAGTTCTTC.

The genes are TRBV5-1 and TRBJ2-5; the match to TRBD2 covers 9 bases. Germline V gene data show CDR1 as SGHRS and CDR2 as YFSETQ. The CDR3 consists of 19 residues. Trimming took 0 bases from V and 2 from J; bases not matched to a gene: 14. DNA of the CDR3: TGCGCCAGCAGCTTGGCCCCCTTGGGAGCGGGGGGTCCACAAGAGACCCAGTACTTC. This gives the protein CASSLAPLGAGGPQETQYF.

V gene TRBV4-2 combines with J gene TRBJ2-3, with TRBD2 identical over 7 bases. The CDR3 extends over 15 amino acids. CDR1 is LGHNA and CDR2 is YNFKEQ in the germline V gene. The junction had 7 bases not matched to a gene; V was cut back by 3 bases and J by 4 bases. The CDR3 DNA reads TGTGCCAGCAGCCAGTACACTAGCGACGCAGATACGCAGTATTTT. Residues: CASSQYTSDADTQYF.

This chain connects TRBV29-1 to TRBJ2-7, with D possibly TRBD1 on 6 matching bases. This CDR3 spans 15 amino acids. Per the germline V gene, CDR1 is SQVTM and CDR2 is ANQGSEA. Trimming pared 5 bases from V and 2 bases from J, leaving 19 bases between. This CDR3 is CSVTCPDRTPYEQYF. The DNA of the CDR3 is TGCAGCGTTACTTGTCCCGACAGGACTCCCTACGAGCAGTACTTC.

In this sample, this clone turned up once. A junction end diverges from the germline sequence, so it may reflect a read error. The V gene is TRBV7-7, the J gene TRBJ2-7; 8 nucleotides line up with TRBD1. Germline CDR1 and CDR2: SSHAT and FNYEAQ (reference sequence). The CDR3 is 15 residues long. The CDR3 nucleotides read TGTGCTAGCAGCTTAGGGACAGGTGGGGGCCACGAGCAGTACTTC. It yields the protein CASSLGTGGGHEQYF.

V is TRBV9 and J is TRBJ1-6; D call uncertain. With 0 bases removed from V and 5 bases from J, the gap between germline ends came to 18 bases. Germline V gene data show CDR1 as SGDLS and CDR2 as YYNGEE. The CDR3 runs 18 residues. CDR3 nucleotide sequence: TGTGCCAGCAGCGTAGCTATGGCGGCCGCCGCGAATAATTCACCCCTCCACTTT. This gives the protein CASSVAMAAAANNSPLHF.

This clone appeared a single time. The rearrangement joins TRBV6-1 to TRBJ2-6; 8 bases align to TRBD1. The CDR3 is 15 residues long. CDR1 is MNHNS and CDR2 is SASEGT in the germline V gene. V was clipped by 3 bases and J by 2 bases; unmatched bases: 0. This chain's CDR3 is CASSDRGPGANVLTF. The CDR3, as DNA: TGTGCCAGCAGTGACAGGGGGCCTGGGGCCAACGTCCTGACTTTC.

The J gene is TRBJ2-7, the V gene TRBV19; the match to TRBD2 covers 9 bases. CDR3 length: 18 residues. V was clipped by 2 bases and J by 3 bases; unmatched bases: 14. The germline V gene encodes CDR1 LNHDA and CDR2 SQIVND (reference sequence). The CDR3 region is CASSINRGGAPQDYEQYF. The CDR3 DNA reads as TGTGCCAGTAGTATAAATCGCGGGGGGGCACCCCAGGACTACGAGCAGTACTTC.